This TCR beta chain was identified during a study of shared clonotypes between healthy human individuals. Findings of the study overall: When naive CD4 clonotypes were compared across several donors, 4% to 6.5% were shared.

CD45RA-negative memory and CD45RA+ naive subsets were split from the CD4+ cells. In the case of this clone: The antigen is unknown. This CDR3 is also generated by other DNA sequences in the sample.

In germline, CDR1 is MDHEN, CDR2 SYDVKM. The length of the CDR3 is 13 residues. V shed 3 bases and J shed 4 bases, with 9 bases lying between them. Here immunoSEQ multiplex PCR was the method, and the copy in TCRdb shows in-frame clones only, minus some. The sample holds over a million clones, around 82% seen once. The chain couples TRBV28 to TRBJ1-2, with D hard to call. The receptor was isolated from a man aged 18 to 29 in good health. Some clones in this sample may be carry-over from other donors' samples. Sequenced sample: memory CD4+ T cells from PBMCs. Subset: CD45RA-negative fraction. CDR3 residues: CASSFRAGYGYTF. CDR3 sequence (DNA): TGTGCCAGCAGTTTTAGGGCGGGCTATGGCTACACCTTC.